What follows are 15 T cell receptor beta chains derived from one specimen sequenced in a study of blood T cell repertoires in COVID-19. Method: immunoSEQ multiplex PCR; TCRdb's copy keeps in-frame clones and lacks some. This sample has under 200,000 clones, with 87% found just once. The sample was peripheral blood. These TCRs come from a man between 40 and 49 years old with active or convalescent COVID-19.

Here the CDR3 DNA reads TGTGCCAGCAGCTTCACAGGGTCCTATGGCTACACCTTC. Encoded protein: CASSFTGSYGYTF. The rearrangement joins TRBV7-2 to TRBJ1-2; possible D gene TRBD1, 6 bases. V was pared by 3 bases and J by 4 bases, with 9 bases between. This CDR3 spans 13 amino acids. CDR1 and CDR2 (germline): SGHTA, FQGNSA.

This clone was observed a single time. As DNA, the CDR3 is TGTGCCAGCAGCTTACAGGGGCCCGACGAGCAGTTCTTC. This sequence encodes CASSLQGPDEQFF. V gene TRBV13 combines with J gene TRBJ2-1, with D maybe TRBD1 (6 bases). Germline values: CDR1 PRHDT, CDR2 FYEKMQ (reference sequence). This CDR3 contains 13 residues. The V and J ends lost 2 bases and 10 bases respectively, with 12 bases between them.

The genes are TRBV25-1 and TRBJ2-1; D gene unclear. CDR3 length: 12 amino acids. Germline V gives CDR1 MGHDK, CDR2 SYGVNS. Trimming shortened V by 1 base and J by 4 bases, and 2 bases separated the two germline ends. CDR3 bases: TGTGCCAGCAGTGAATCATACAATGAGCAGTTCTTC. Translating it yields CASSESYNEQFF.

The chain carries TRBV9 and TRBJ2-5; 8 bases agree with TRBD2. V shed 0 bases and J 2 bases; nucleotides not matched to a gene: 6. CDR1 is SGDLS and CDR2 is YYNGEE in the germline V gene. This CDR3 spans 16 amino acids. CDR3 nucleotide sequence: TGTGCCAGCAGCGTAGGGTCCTCGGGAGGGCAAGAGACCCAGTACTTC. Its translation: CASSVGSSGGQETQYF. The full variable domain, with the rest looked up from reference TRBV9 and TRBJ2-5, is DSGVTQTPKHLITATGQRVTLRCSPRSGDLSVYWYQQSLDQGLQFLIQYYNGEERAKGNILERFSAQQFPDLHSELNLSSLELGDSALYFCASSVGSSGGQETQYFGPGTRLLVL.

V gene TRBV29-1 combines with J gene TRBJ1-2; D is perhaps TRBD1 (5 bases). The CDR3 runs 12 residues. The germline gives CDR1 SQVTM, CDR2 ANQGSEA. V gave up 5 bases and J gave up 5 bases, with 12 bases separating them. In DNA form, the CDR3 reads TGCAGCGTTTTTAGGGGTTCATATGGCTACACCTTC. It codes for CSVFRGSYGYTF. Full variable domain (outside the CDR3, taken from reference TRBV29-1 and TRBJ1-2): SAVISQKPSRDICQRGTSLTIQCQVDSQVTMMFWYRQQPGQSLTLIATANQGSEATYESGFVIDKFPISRPNLTFSTLTVSNMSPEDSSIYLCSVFRGSYGYTFGSGTRLTVV.

The chain joins TRBV5-6 to TRBJ1-2; TRBD1 agrees at 8 bases. The V and J ends lost 3 bases and 4 bases, in that order; junction bases with no gene match: 11. This CDR3 is built from 16 residues. Germline V gene lookup returns CDR1 SGHDT and CDR2 YYEEEE. CDR3 in DNA: TGTGCCAGCAGCTCCGAGTTAGGACAGGGAATCTATGGCTACACCTTC. This encodes CASSSELGQGIYGYTF.

The CDR3 protein is CASSLTSGAGDYGYTF. CDR3 nucleotide sequence: TGTGCCAGCAGTTTAACATCGGGCGCGGGTGACTATGGCTACACCTTC. This chain uses TRBV28 with TRBJ1-2, with D hard to call. This CDR3 has 16 residues. The germline CDR1 and CDR2 sequences are MDHEN and SYDVKM. Trimming took off 2 bases at V and 3 bases at J, with 16 bases between the two ends.

The chain has TRBV9 and TRBJ1-1; D is ambiguous. Germline CDR1 is SGDLS and CDR2 is YYNGEE. V gave up 0 bases and J gave up 1 base, with 16 bases separating them. CDR3 size: 17 residues. CDR3: CASSVGEERIRNTEAFF. CDR3 in DNA: TGTGCCAGCAGCGTAGGAGAGGAGAGGATTCGGAACACTGAAGCTTTCTTT.

The chain combines TRBV19 with TRBJ1-6; no definite D call. CDR1 and CDR2 from the germline V gene are LNHDA and SQIVND (reference sequence). This CDR3 is built from 13 residues. The ends were cut back, 10 bases at V and 10 bases at J, with 17 bases in the middle. CDR3 amino acids: CAIIRAGRSPLHF. The CDR3 nucleotides read TGTGCCATAATCCGGGCGGGTAGGTCACCCCTCCACTTT.

The chain carries TRBV10-2 and TRBJ2-7; D might be TRBD2 (5 bases). The V gene lost 0 bases and the J gene lost 4 bases, with 22 bases spanning the gap. The CDR3 runs to 18 residues. From germline, CDR1 is WSHSY and CDR2 SAAADI. In DNA, the CDR3 is TGCGCCAGCAGTGAGTCGATGGGAGCGGCGATTTCTCGTTACGAGCAGTACTTC. It translates to CASSESMGAAISRYEQYF.

The chain has TRBV5-5 and TRBJ2-2; TRBD1 is a possible D gene (5 bases). V was clipped by 4 bases and J by 7 bases, with 17 bases between them. CDR1 and CDR2 from the germline V gene are SGHKS and YYEKEE (reference sequence). The CDR3 spans 15 residues. The CDR3: CASSQELREIGELFF. The DNA of the CDR3 is TGTGCCAGCAGCCAGGAACTCAGGGAAATCGGGGAGCTGTTTTTT.

The J gene is TRBJ1-2, the V gene TRBV30, with D possibly being TRBD1 (6 bases). Per the germline V gene, CDR1 is GTSNPN and CDR2 is SVGIG (reference sequence). The V end was cut by 3 bases, the J end by 1 base, with 15 bases between. The CDR3 totals 15 residues. Written as DNA, the CDR3 is TGTGCCTGGAGAACAGGGCTTAACATTAACTATGGCTACACCTTC. Amino acid sequence: CAWRTGLNINYGYTF.

The chain joins TRBV30 to TRBJ2-3; D unresolved. The CDR3 runs to 12 residues. Trimming stripped 5 bases from V and 6 bases from J, with 12 bases between. CDR1 and CDR2 (germline): GTSNPN, SVGIG (reference sequence). CDR3 bases: TGTGCCTGGTCTCTTAGCCGGGATACGCAGTATTTT. Amino acid sequence: CAWSLSRDTQYF.

CDR3 residues: CASSLVGFQETQYF. CDR3 coding DNA: TGTGCCAGCAGCTTAGTGGGCTTTCAAGAGACCCAGTACTTC. The rearrangement uses TRBV5-5 and TRBJ2-5; no clear D. The CDR3 contains 14 residues. Germline V gene data show CDR1 as SGHKS and CDR2 as YYEKEE (reference sequence). Trimming stripped 2 bases from V and 2 bases from J, with 10 bases between. Full variable domain (remainder filled in from reference TRBV5-5 and TRBJ2-5): DAGVTQSPTHLIKTRGQQVTLRCSPISGHKSVSWYQQVLGQGPQFIFQYYEKEERGRGNFPDRFSARQFPNYSSELNVNALLLGDSALYLCASSLVGFQETQYFGPGTRLLVL.

This chain uses TRBV13 with TRBJ1-4; a weak D match, TRBD1 (6 bases). CDR1 PRHDT and CDR2 FYEKMQ come from the germline V gene (reference sequence). The V and J ends lost 5 bases and 2 bases respectively, with 15 bases between them. The CDR3 spans 16 residues. CDR3 nucleotides: TGTGCCAGCAGCACCCGACAGGAAGGGACTAATGAAAAACTGTTTTTT. Translated: CASSTRQEGTNEKLFF.